Detailed here is one TCR beta chain. This specimen belongs to a study of blood T cell repertoires in COVID-19. Study at large: Acute-phase and convalescent COVID-19 samples originated in the United States, Italy and Spain. Sources were T cells, B-cell-depleted T cells, or PBMCs; the material itself was cDNA or gDNA.

Per the original methods: It was from reference gene primer amplification that nucleated cell counts were estimated. Assay: immunoSEQ multiplex PCR; the TCRdb copy retains only in-frame clones and omits some. V and J calls and clone size are copied from that table; D and trimming were computed from the DNA. The sample has tens of thousands of clones; about 75% are singletons. Germline V gene lookup returns CDR1 LGHDT and CDR2 YNNKEL (reference sequence). The trim removed 3 bases at V and 6 bases at J, leaving 8 bases unmatched. This CDR3 comprises 15 residues. Sequencing input: peripheral blood. J is TRBJ2-5 and V is TRBV3-1 (or the pseudogene TRBV3-2); TRBD2 aligns across 9 bases. The receptor was isolated from a man between 50 and 59 years old with active or convalescent COVID-19. This chain's CDR3 is CASSHGDSGGKTQYF. The CDR3 bases are TGTGCCAGCAGCCATGGGGACAGCGGGGGGAAGACCCAGTACTTC.